This TCR beta chain was observed in a study of blood T cell repertoires in COVID-19. About the research overall: COVID-19 samples from acute and convalescent phases originated in the United States, Italy and Spain.

CDR3 length: 13 amino acids. V was shortened by 6 bases and J by 2 bases, with 10 bases between the two germline ends. CDR1 is SQVTM and CDR2 is ANQGSEA in the germline V gene. The protocol was immunoSEQ multiplex PCR, while the TCRdb copy is restricted to in-frame clones and leaves out a portion. This sample carries roughly 190,000 clones, approximately 86% of them seen once, and the ten largest clones take 2% to 2.5%. Participants were aged roughly 18 to 89 years, lived in 24 US areas, and enrolled virtually. Participant reports of clinical history set cohort assignment. The origin of this receptor is a woman aged 25 to 39 who had recovered from COVID-19. Sequencing used PBMCs or T cells enriched from blood (not recorded which). The chain employs TRBV29-1 and TRBJ2-2; TRBD2 is a possible D gene (5 bases). This CDR3 is CSVGWTNTGELFF. The CDR3 DNA is TGCAGCGTCGGGTGGACTAACACCGGGGAGCTGTTTTTT.